A single sample gave rise to the 7 T cell receptor beta chains below, sequenced in a study of cytomegalovirus exposure and HLA in healthy donors (dated by TCRdb to the late 2010s). The library was generated by the immunoSEQ multiplex PCR assay. For the multiplex PCR, a mixture combining 60 forward primers for TCR Vbeta segments and 13 reverse primers for TCR Jbeta segments was used. TCRdb re-hosts the immuneACCESS table, in-frame sequences only. Its copies lack some clones; in the studies checked, an unresolved V gene accounts for under half of them, and the cause for the rest is not known. Here the sample has some 120,000 clones; 80% to 90% occur a single time. Around 2% of the sample belongs to the ten largest clones. The sequenced sample was PBMCs. The source is a man aged 40-50 years in good health and CMV-seronegative.

This clone was recorded only once. This chain links TRBV9 with TRBJ1-2; 7 bases match TRBD1. The junction had 1 base not matched to a gene; V was cut back by 0 bases and J by 5 bases. In germline, CDR1 is SGDLS, CDR2 YYNGEE. The CDR3 is 13 residues long. The CDR3 coding sequence is TGTGCCAGCAGCGTAGCAGGGGGGTATGGCTACACCTTC. Translated: CASSVAGGYGYTF.

The chain is built from TRBV5-6 and TRBJ2-2, with TRBD2 identical over 13 bases. This CDR3 has 17 residues. Trimming cost V 3 bases and J 1 base; bases outside gene matches: 3. The germline gives CDR1 SGHDT, CDR2 YYEEEE. This chain's CDR3 is CASSSRTSGGNTGELFF. As DNA, the CDR3 is TGTGCCAGCAGCTCCCGGACTAGCGGGGGGAACACCGGGGAGCTGTTTTTT.

The chain recombines TRBV5-1 with TRBJ1-1; D unresolved. The germline V and J ends were trimmed by 0 bases and 0 bases, with 9 bases remaining between them. The CDR3 extends over 15 amino acids. From germline, CDR1 is SGHRS and CDR2 YFSETQ. CDR3 protein: CASSLARNMNTEAFF. CDR3 DNA: TGCGCCAGCAGCTTGGCGAGGAACATGAACACTGAAGCTTTCTTT.

This chain uses TRBV11-2 with TRBJ2-1; D might be TRBD2 (6 bases). CDR1 is SGHAT and CDR2 is FQNNGV in the germline V gene. This CDR3 is built from 12 residues. V was clipped by 8 bases and J by 9 bases, with 14 bases between them. CDR3 nucleotide sequence: TGTGCCAGCTCTCCTAGCGTTGGTGAGCAGTTCTTC. Amino acid sequence: CASSPSVGEQFF.

The chain is built from TRBV15 and TRBJ2-7; 9 nucleotides align to TRBD1. The junction had 12 bases not matched to a gene; V was cut back by 0 bases and J by 6 bases. Germline assignment: CDR1 LNHNV and CDR2 YYDKDF (reference sequence). The CDR3 loop spans 17 amino acids. This chain's CDR3 is CATSRDLSGQGLGEQYF. In DNA, the CDR3 is TGTGCCACCAGCAGAGATTTATCGGGACAGGGTTTGGGCGAGCAGTACTTC.

The chain links TRBV30 to TRBJ1-3; D remains ambiguous. Trimming stripped 5 bases from V and 4 bases from J, with 15 bases between. The CDR3 has 14 residues. CDR1 and CDR2 (germline): GTSNPN, SVGIG (reference sequence). In DNA form, the CDR3 reads TGTGCCTGGCTTCAAGGCGCGGGGGGAAACACCATATATTTT. Protein sequence: CAWLQGAGGNTIYF.

This chain uses TRBV9 with TRBJ2-2; 12 nucleotides line up with TRBD1. Germline V lookup: CDR1 SGDLS, CDR2 YYNGEE. This CDR3 comprises 17 residues. The V and J ends lost 4 bases and 3 bases, in that order; junction bases with no gene match: 7. CDR3 nucleotide sequence: TGTGCCAGCAGCAAACCGGGACAGGGGGCGGACACCGGGGAGCTGTTTTTT. It specifies CASSKPGQGADTGELFF.